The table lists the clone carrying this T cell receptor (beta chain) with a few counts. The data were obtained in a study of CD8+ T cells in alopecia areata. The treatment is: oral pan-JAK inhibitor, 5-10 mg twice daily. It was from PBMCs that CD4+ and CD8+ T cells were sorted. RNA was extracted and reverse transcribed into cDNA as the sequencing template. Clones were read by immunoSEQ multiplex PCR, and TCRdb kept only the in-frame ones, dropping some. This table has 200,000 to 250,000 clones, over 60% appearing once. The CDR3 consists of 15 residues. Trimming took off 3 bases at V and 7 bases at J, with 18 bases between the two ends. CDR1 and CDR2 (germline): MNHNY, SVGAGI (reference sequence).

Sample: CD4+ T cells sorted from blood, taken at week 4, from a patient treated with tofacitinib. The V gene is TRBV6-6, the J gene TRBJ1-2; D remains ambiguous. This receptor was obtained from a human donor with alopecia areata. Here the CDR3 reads CASSYGSREKGGYTF. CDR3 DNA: TGTGCCAGCAGTTATGGCTCGAGGGAGAAGGGTGGCTACACCTTC.